This passage covers 20 T cell receptor beta chains from one sample sequenced in a study of CD8 T cells in Susac syndrome. Random hexamers primed reverse transcription of about 0.5 to 1 ug RNA. TCRdb re-called the immunoSEQ multiplex PCR reads with MiXCR, one entry per CDR3 protein. The table has about 300,000 distinct CDR3 sequences, over 75% seen once; the top ten hold around 0.22%. Sequenced sample: CD8+ T cells from PBMCs. The receptors here all came from a human donor with multiple sclerosis.

The rearrangement links TRBV19 to TRBJ2-1, with TRBD1 matching 11 bases. Per germline, CDR1 LNHDA and CDR2 SQIVND (reference sequence). This CDR3 spans 17 amino acids. V shed 2 bases, J shed 6 bases, and the junction held 9 bases outside the gene matches. CDR3 DNA sequence: TGTGCCAGTAGTATAATGTTTGGGACAGGGGGGATCAATGAGCAGTTCTTC. This codes for CASSIMFGTGGINEQFF.

The V gene is TRBV4-3, the J gene TRBJ1-5, with D possibly TRBD1 on 5 matching bases. Germline-derived CDR1 and CDR2 are LGHNA and YSLEER. Deletions cut 0 bases from V and 4 bases from J, with 13 bases between. The CDR3 extends over 16 amino acids. The CDR3 DNA sequence: TGCGCCAGCAGCCAAGATTGGGGAGGGGAGAATCAGCCCCAGCATTTT. Translating gives CASSQDWGGENQPQHF.

This chain connects TRBV6-2 or TRBV6-3 to TRBJ1-5; 9 bases line up with TRBD1. Germline V gene sequence: CDR1 MNHEY, CDR2 SVGEGT. Trimming removed 4 bases from V and 7 bases from J; junction bases left unmatched: 5. This CDR3 comprises 14 residues. The CDR3 DNA is TGTGCCAGCAGTTCCGGGACAGGGTGGCAGCCCCAGCATTTT. It translates to CASSSGTGWQPQHF.

Only one count was recorded for this clonotype. The J gene is TRBJ2-1, the V gene TRBV9, with TRBD2 identical over 10 bases. The CDR3 runs to 14 residues. Unmatched junction bases numbered 8, after V lost 2 bases and J lost 12 bases. The germline V gene encodes CDR1 SGDLS and CDR2 YYNGEE. In DNA form, the CDR3 reads TGTGCCAGCAGCGTCGCTAGCGGGAGTAGGGCGCAGTTCTTC. This translates into CASSVASGSRAQFF.

The chain uses TRBV20-1 and TRBJ2-3; TRBD2 matches at 10 bases. The CDR3 sequence is 14 residues long. The J segment lost 4 bases and the V segment lost 5 bases, leaving 6 bases of the junction unmatched. The germline CDR1 and CDR2 sequences are DFQATT and SNEGSKA (reference sequence). CDR3 protein: CSAPIAGGADTQYF. CDR3 sequence (DNA): TGCAGTGCTCCGATAGCGGGGGGCGCAGATACGCAGTATTTT.

The V gene is TRBV18, the J gene TRBJ2-7; TRBD1 matches at 9 bases. V lost 2 bases, J lost 0 bases, and 2 bases stayed unmatched. The CDR3 extends over 15 amino acids. In germline, CDR1 is KGHSH, CDR2 LQKENI. CDR3 bases: TGTGCCAGCTCACCAAGGGACAGGGCCTCCTACGAGCAGTACTTC. Its translation: CASSPRDRASYEQYF. The full variable domain, its missing parts supplied by reference TRBV18 and TRBJ2-7, is NAGVMQNPRHLVRRRGQEARLRCSPMKGHSHVYWYRQLPEEGLKFMVYLQKENIIDESGMPKERFSAEFPKEGPSILRIQQVVRGDSAAYFCASSPRDRASYEQYFGPGTRLTVT.

This chain joins TRBV6-2 or TRBV6-3 and TRBJ1-1; D is unclear. The V gene's germline CDR1 is MNHEY and CDR2 SVGEGT. This CDR3 is built from 19 residues. V shed 0 bases and J shed 4 bases, with 24 bases lying between them. The DNA for the CDR3 is TGTGCCAGCAGTTACTCTATAAGTAATCGAATTTTTGCGCGCACTGAAGCTTTCTTT. Translating gives CASSYSISNRIFARTEAFF.

The rearrangement links TRBV9 to TRBJ2-1, with TRBD2 matching 12 bases. The CDR3 consists of 14 residues. Per germline, CDR1 SGDLS and CDR2 YYNGEE. J was trimmed by 8 bases and V by 3 bases; bases with no gene match: 3. CDR3 DNA sequence: TGTGCCAGCAGCGCCAGACTAGCGGGAGATGAGCAGTTCTTC. Its protein is CASSARLAGDEQFF.

The rearrangement uses TRBV27 and TRBJ2-2, with a weak D call TRBD2 (7 bases). The germline V gene encodes CDR1 MNHEY and CDR2 SMNVEV (reference sequence). Deletions cut 7 bases from V and 6 bases from J, with 12 bases between. CDR3 size: 13 residues. CDR3 sequence: CASTKGGAGELFF. In DNA form, the CDR3 reads TGTGCCAGCACTAAAGGGGGGGCCGGGGAGCTGTTTTTT.

J is TRBJ2-4 and V is TRBV20-1; 7 bases agree with TRBD1. Germline V gene data show CDR1 as DFQATT and CDR2 as SNEGSKA (reference sequence). J was trimmed by 6 bases and V by 0 bases; bases with no gene match: 11. CDR3 length: 16 amino acids. CDR3 sequence: CSARDRGWTGGNIQYF. The CDR3 nucleotides read TGCAGTGCTAGAGATAGAGGGTGGACAGGCGGAAACATTCAGTACTTC.

The chain is built from TRBV2 and TRBJ2-1; possibly TRBD2 for D (5 bases). The germline V and J ends were trimmed by 3 bases and 9 bases, with 21 bases remaining between them. This CDR3 has 16 amino acids. CDR1 is SNHLY, CDR2 FYNNEI, per germline. This chain's CDR3 is CASSDPAGRGVTEQFF. CDR3 sequence (DNA): TGTGCCAGCAGTGATCCGGCGGGCCGCGGTGTTACTGAGCAGTTCTTC.

This clonotype has more than one count but fewer than ten. The rearrangement joins TRBV30 to TRBJ1-1, with D unresolved. The V end lost 2 bases, the J end lost 6 bases, and 10 bases lay between the germline ends. The length of the CDR3 is 12 residues. CDR1 and CDR2 from the germline V gene are GTSNPN and SVGIG (reference sequence). The DNA of the CDR3 is TGTGCCTGGAGTTTGGTGGGATCTGAAGCTTTCTTT. This codes for CAWSLVGSEAFF.

The J gene is TRBJ2-1, the V gene TRBV7-9; D tentatively reads TRBD1 or TRBD2 (6 bases each). The germline V gene has CDR1 SEHNR and CDR2 FQNEAQ (reference sequence). The V end was cut by 7 bases, the J end by 2 bases, with 15 bases between. The CDR3 consists of 15 residues. The CDR3 reads CASINTRDTYNEQFF. The CDR3 bases are TGTGCCAGCATAAATACGCGGGACACCTACAATGAGCAGTTCTTC.

The CDR3 sequence: CAISDDARTYEQYF. CDR3 bases: TGTGCCATCAGCGACGACGCTAGGACCTACGAGCAGTACTTC. The V call is TRBV10-3, the J call TRBJ2-7; no clear D. Trimming took 6 bases from V and 2 from J, leaving 14 bases between them. The CDR3 has 14 amino acids. Germline V lookup: CDR1 ENHRY, CDR2 SYGVKD.

The gene calls are TRBV18 and TRBJ2-7; the match to TRBD1 covers 7 bases. Germline values: CDR1 KGHSH, CDR2 LQKENI. V dropped 6 bases and J dropped 4; count of bases not matched to a gene: 9. This CDR3 contains 14 residues. The DNA for the CDR3 is TGTGCCAGCTCCGACGAAGGGGGCGTGTACGAGCAGTACTTC. As protein: CASSDEGGVYEQYF.

The rearrangement uses TRBV4-3 and TRBJ1-1; tentatively, D is TRBD1 (6 bases). V lost 3 bases and J lost 4, with 15 bases in between. Germline V CDR1 and CDR2: LGHNA, YSLEER. The CDR3 length is 15 residues. The CDR3 is CASSQEAGAFTEAFF. The CDR3 bases are TGCGCCAGCAGCCAGGAGGCGGGGGCGTTCACTGAAGCTTTCTTT.

This clonotype was counted a single time. This chain joins TRBV6-5 and TRBJ2-1, with a possible D match to TRBD1 (7 bases). The germline CDR1 and CDR2 sequences are MNHEY and SVGAGI. The length of the CDR3 is 15 residues. V was cut by 6 bases and J by 5 bases, with 17 bases left in between. The CDR3 reads CASSSRQGGHNEQFF. DNA of the CDR3: TGTGCCAGCAGCTCCCGGCAGGGGGGACACAATGAGCAGTTCTTC.

The chain combines TRBV28 with TRBJ2-5, with D possibly being TRBD1 or TRBD2 (5 bases each). The V end was cut by 5 bases, the J end by 2 bases, with 18 bases between. Per germline, CDR1 MDHEN and CDR2 SYDVKM. The CDR3 is 16 residues long. The CDR3 is CASSPGLPTVQETQYF. DNA for the CDR3: TGTGCCAGCAGTCCGGGGCTTCCAACTGTACAAGAGACCCAGTACTTC.

In DNA, the CDR3 is TGCGCCAGCAGCCAGTATAGCGGGAGGGCCACTCATACGCAGTATTTT. Translated, it gives CASSQYSGRATHTQYF. The chain is built from TRBV4-1 and TRBJ2-3; TRBD2 agrees at 11 bases. Germline-derived CDR1 and CDR2 are MGHRA and YSYEKL. This CDR3 spans 16 amino acids. V shed 3 bases and J 7 bases; nucleotides not matched to a gene: 9.

The chain employs TRBV4-3 and TRBJ2-2; D is unresolved. Deletions cut 3 bases from V and 3 bases from J, with 20 bases between. There are 18 residues in the CDR3. Germline CDR1 reads LGHNA; CDR2 reads YSLEER. The CDR3 reads CASSQAAYGRDDTGELFF. CDR3 DNA sequence: TGCGCCAGCAGCCAGGCGGCGTACGGGCGAGACGACACCGGGGAGCTGTTTTTT.